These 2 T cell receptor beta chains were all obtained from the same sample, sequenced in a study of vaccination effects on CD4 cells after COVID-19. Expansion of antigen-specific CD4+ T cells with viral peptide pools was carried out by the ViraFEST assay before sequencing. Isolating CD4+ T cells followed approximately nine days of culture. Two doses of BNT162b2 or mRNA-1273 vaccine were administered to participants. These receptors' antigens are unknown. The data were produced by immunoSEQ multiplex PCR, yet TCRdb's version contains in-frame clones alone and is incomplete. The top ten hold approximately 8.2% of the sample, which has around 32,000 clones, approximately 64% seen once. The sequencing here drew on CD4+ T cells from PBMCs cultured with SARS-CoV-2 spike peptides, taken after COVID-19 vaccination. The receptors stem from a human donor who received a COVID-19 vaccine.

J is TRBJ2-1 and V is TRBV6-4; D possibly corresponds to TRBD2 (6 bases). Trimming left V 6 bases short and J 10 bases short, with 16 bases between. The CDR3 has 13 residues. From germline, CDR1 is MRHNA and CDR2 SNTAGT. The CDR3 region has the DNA TGTGCCAGCAGCTCCCAGGGTGGAGGGGAGCAGTTCTTC. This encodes CASSSQGGGEQFF.

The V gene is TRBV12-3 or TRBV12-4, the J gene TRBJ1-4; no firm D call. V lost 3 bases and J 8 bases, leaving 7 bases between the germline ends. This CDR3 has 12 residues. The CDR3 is CASSLRGEKLFF. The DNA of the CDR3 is TGTGCCAGCAGTTTGCGAGGCGAAAAACTGTTTTTT.